This T cell receptor beta chain derives from a study of cytomegalovirus exposure and HLA in healthy donors. Germline values: CDR1 SEHNR, CDR2 FQNEAQ (reference sequence). The CDR3 spans 16 residues. The J segment lost 5 bases and the V segment lost 4 bases, leaving 11 bases of the junction unmatched. On this clone: The antigen is not known.

Study-level points and caveats: Later on, an analysis tied 15,000 to 20,000 TCR beta sequences to HLA alleles at 0.05 false discovery rate.

PCR used 60 Vbeta primers and 13 Jbeta primers. Data came from immunoSEQ multiplex PCR; TCRdb stores just in-frame clones and leaves some out. Altogether roughly 100,000 clones are present, about 13% being singletons, with the ten largest covering roughly a sixth. The sample taken for sequencing was PBMCs. The rearrangement links TRBV7-9 to TRBJ2-1, with 7 bases fitting TRBD2. This TCR was recovered from a man aged 40-49 years in good health and CMV-seropositive. In DNA form, the CDR3 reads TGTGCCAGCAGCTCCACCCGGGACTACTACAACAATGAGCAGTTCTTC. Translating gives CASSSTRDYYNNEQFF.